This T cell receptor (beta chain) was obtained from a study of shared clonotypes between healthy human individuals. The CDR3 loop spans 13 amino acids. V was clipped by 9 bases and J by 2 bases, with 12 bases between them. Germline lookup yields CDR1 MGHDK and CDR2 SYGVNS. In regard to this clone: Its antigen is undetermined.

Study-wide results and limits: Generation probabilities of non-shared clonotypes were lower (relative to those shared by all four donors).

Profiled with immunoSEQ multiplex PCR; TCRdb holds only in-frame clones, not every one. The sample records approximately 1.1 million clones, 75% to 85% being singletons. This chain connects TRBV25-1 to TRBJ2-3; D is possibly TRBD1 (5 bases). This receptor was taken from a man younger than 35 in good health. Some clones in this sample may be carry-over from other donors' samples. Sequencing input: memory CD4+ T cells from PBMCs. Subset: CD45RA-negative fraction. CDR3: CASSRVLTDTQYF. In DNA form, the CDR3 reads TGTGCCAGTAGCAGGGTCCTCACAGATACGCAGTATTTT.